Listed here is a single T cell receptor (beta chain). Its specificity is unknown. This entry is derived from a study of OX40 agonist ivuxolimab in advanced cancers. Study summary: With a range of about 23 to 85, age averaged about 58 years, and around 80% were male. Regarding the study as a whole: CD8+ T cells averaged more expanded clones than CD4+. The study observed clonal expansion of CD4+ and CD8+ blood T cells by week 6 at 0.1 to 3.0 mg/kg. The 0.1-3.0 mg/kg partial responders had among the lowest clonal expansion.

The CDR3 loop spans 13 amino acids. CDR1 and CDR2 from the germline V gene are ENHRY and SYGVKD. Trimming removed 9 bases at V and 0 bases at J, with 9 bases between. Produced via immunoSEQ multiplex PCR; TCRdb's table is partial and in-frame only. Among 95,000 to 110,000 clones listed, approximately 90% were seen once. This receptor was identified in an adult with an advanced solid tumor such as melanoma, head and neck, liver or kidney cancer. V is TRBV10-3 and J is TRBJ1-3; D might be TRBD1 (5 bases). This specimen consisted of CD4+ or CD8+ T cells sorted from blood, obtained in a trial of the OX40 agonist ivuxolimab. Here the CDR3 DNA reads TGTGCCATGGGGACGGACTCTGGAAACACCATATATTTT. Translated, it gives CAMGTDSGNTIYF.